Presented here are 5 T cell receptor beta chains from one specimen sequenced in a study of blood T cell repertoires in COVID-19. This table comes from immunoSEQ multiplex PCR, and its TCRdb copy is limited to in-frame clones, with some not included. The sample lists roughly 330,000 clones; 80% to 90% were seen once. Source material: PBMCs or T cells enriched from blood (not recorded which). The receptor source for this set is a man aged 30 to 39 who had recovered from COVID-19.

V gene TRBV5-1 combines with J gene TRBJ1-4, with 7 bases lining up with TRBD1. Germline V gene lookup returns CDR1 SGHRS and CDR2 YFSETQ. This CDR3 has 15 residues. The V segment lost 0 bases and the J segment 4 bases; nucleotides outside the gene matches: 3. Written as DNA, the CDR3 is TGCGCCAGCAGCTTGGACAGGGGTGGTAATGAAAAACTGTTTTTT. Amino acid sequence: CASSLDRGGNEKLFF.

The gene calls are TRBV10-3 and TRBJ2-7, with D maybe TRBD1 (6 bases). Trimming removed 2 bases from V and 1 base from J, with 12 bases in between. Germline assignment: CDR1 ENHRY and CDR2 SYGVKD. The length of the CDR3 is 15 residues. CDR3: CAISEPGQSSYEQYF. CDR3 nucleotide sequence: TGTGCCATCAGTGAGCCGGGACAATCATCCTACGAGCAGTACTTC.

The rearrangement joins TRBV14 to TRBJ2-1, with D unclear. Between the trimmed V and J ends, which lost 1 base and 4 bases, there was a span of 5 bases. Germline assignment: CDR1 SGHDN and CDR2 FVKESK. The CDR3 totals 13 residues. CDR3 nucleotide sequence: TGTGCCAGCAGCCAAGGCAGTTACAATGAGCAGTTCTTC. It codes for CASSQGSYNEQFF.

The rearrangement links TRBV2 to TRBJ2-5; 7 nucleotides align to TRBD1. CDR1 is SNHLY, CDR2 FYNNEI, per germline. This CDR3 has 15 residues. After removal of 5 bases from V and 2 bases from J, the junction contained 8 bases not matched to a gene. DNA of the CDR3: TGTGCCAGCAGTACCCGGGACAGTTCACAAGAGACCCAGTACTTC. It translates to CASSTRDSSQETQYF. Together with reference TRBV2 and TRBJ2-5, the CDR3 gives the full variable domain: EPEVTQTPSHQVTQMGQEVILRCVPISNHLYFYWYRQILGQKVEFLVSFYNNEISEKSEIFDDQFSVERPDGSNFTLKIRSTKLEDSAMYFCASSTRDSSQETQYFGPGTRLLVL.

J is TRBJ2-7 and V is TRBV6-5; D might be TRBD1 (5 bases). Trimming removed 2 bases from V and 5 bases from J, with 19 bases in between. The CDR3 has 16 amino acids. Germline V lookup: CDR1 MNHEY, CDR2 SVGAGI. Here the CDR3 DNA reads TGTGCCAGCAGTTACCCCGACGGCAGGGTAGGACACGAGCAGTACTTC. Translation gives CASSYPDGRVGHEQYF.